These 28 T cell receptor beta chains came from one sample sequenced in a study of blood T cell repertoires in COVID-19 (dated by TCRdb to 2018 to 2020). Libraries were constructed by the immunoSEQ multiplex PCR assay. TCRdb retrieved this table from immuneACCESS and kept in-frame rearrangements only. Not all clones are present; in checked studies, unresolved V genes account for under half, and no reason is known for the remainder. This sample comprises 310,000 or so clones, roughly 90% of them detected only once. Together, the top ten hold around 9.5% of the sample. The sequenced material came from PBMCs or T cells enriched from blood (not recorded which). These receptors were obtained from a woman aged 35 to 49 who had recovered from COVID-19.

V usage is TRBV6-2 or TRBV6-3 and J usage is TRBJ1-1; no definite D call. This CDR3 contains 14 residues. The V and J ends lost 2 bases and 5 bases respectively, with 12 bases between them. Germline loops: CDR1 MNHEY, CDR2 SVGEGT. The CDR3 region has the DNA TGTGCCAGCAGTTACGGCAGGCTGGGTACTGAAGCTTTCTTT. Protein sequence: CASSYGRLGTEAFF.

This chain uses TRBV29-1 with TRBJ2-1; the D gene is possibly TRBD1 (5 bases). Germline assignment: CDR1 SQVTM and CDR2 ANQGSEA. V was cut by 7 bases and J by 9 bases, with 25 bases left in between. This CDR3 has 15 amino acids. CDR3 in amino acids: CSAQGRLNPKIEQFF. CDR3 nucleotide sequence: TGCAGCGCCCAGGGTAGGCTTAACCCAAAAATTGAGCAGTTCTTC.

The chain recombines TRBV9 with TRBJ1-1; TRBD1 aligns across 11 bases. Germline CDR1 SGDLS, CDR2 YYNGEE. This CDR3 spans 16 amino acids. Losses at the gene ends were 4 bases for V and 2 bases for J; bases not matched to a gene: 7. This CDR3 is CASSYGQGAGNTEAFF. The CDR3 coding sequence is TGTGCCAGCAGCTATGGACAGGGGGCAGGAAACACTGAAGCTTTCTTT.

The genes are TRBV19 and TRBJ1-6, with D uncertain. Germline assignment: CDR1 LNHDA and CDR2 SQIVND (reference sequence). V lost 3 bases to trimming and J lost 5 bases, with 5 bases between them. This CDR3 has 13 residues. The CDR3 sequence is CASSIRDNSPLHF. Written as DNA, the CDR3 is TGTGCCAGTAGTATCCGGGATAATTCACCCCTCCACTTT.

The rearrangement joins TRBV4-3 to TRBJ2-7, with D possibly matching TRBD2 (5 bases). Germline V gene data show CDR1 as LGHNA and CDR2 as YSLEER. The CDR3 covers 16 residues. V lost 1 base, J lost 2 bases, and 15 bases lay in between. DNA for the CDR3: TGCGCCAGCAGCCAAGCCACACTAGGGAGCACCTACGAGCAGTACTTC. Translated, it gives CASSQATLGSTYEQYF.

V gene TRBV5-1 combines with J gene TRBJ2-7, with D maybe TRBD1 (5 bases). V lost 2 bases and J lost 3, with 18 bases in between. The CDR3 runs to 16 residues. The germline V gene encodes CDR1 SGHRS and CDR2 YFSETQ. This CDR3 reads CASSLGAAGPIYEQYF. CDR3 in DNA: TGCGCCAGCAGCTTAGGGGCTGCAGGACCGATCTACGAGCAGTACTTC.

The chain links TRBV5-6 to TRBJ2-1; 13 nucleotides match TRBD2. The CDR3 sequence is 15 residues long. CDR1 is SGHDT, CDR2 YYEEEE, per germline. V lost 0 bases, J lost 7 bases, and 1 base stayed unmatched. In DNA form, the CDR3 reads TGTGCCAGCAGCTTGGGGACTAGCGGGAGTAATGAGCAGTTCTTC. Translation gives CASSLGTSGSNEQFF.

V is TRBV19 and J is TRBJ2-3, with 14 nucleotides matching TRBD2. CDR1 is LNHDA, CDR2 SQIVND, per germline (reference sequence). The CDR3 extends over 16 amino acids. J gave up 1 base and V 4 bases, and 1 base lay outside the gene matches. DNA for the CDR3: TGTGCCAGTAGTAGGGGACTAGCGGGGGGCACAGATACGCAGTATTTT. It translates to CASSRGLAGGTDTQYF.

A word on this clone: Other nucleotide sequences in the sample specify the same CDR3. The CDR3 DNA reads TGTGCCAGCAGAGACAGCTACGAGCAGTACTTC. Translating it yields CASRDSYEQYF. The rearrangement joins TRBV6-5 to TRBJ2-7; the D gene is possibly TRBD1 (5 bases). Germline assignment: CDR1 MNHEY and CDR2 SVGAGI. With 6 bases removed from V and 3 bases from J, the gap between germline ends came to 6 bases. CDR3 length equals 11 residues.

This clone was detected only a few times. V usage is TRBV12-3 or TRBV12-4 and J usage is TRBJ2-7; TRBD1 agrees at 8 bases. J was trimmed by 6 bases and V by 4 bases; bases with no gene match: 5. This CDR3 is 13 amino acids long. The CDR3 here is CASSWGTGGEQYF. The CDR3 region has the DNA TGTGCCAGCAGTTGGGGGACAGGAGGCGAGCAGTACTTC.

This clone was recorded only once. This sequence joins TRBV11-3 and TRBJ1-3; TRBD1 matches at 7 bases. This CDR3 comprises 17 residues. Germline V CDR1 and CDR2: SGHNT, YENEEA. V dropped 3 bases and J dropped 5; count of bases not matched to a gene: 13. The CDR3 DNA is TGTGCCAGCAGCTTTTTGGACAGGCTCACCATTCGAAACACCATATATTTT. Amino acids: CASSFLDRLTIRNTIYF.

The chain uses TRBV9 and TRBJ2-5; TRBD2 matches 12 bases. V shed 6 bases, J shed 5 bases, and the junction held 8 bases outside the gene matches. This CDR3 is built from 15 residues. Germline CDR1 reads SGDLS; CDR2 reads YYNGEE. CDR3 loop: CASTRLAGVRETQYF. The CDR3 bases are TGTGCCAGCACTCGACTAGCGGGGGTTAGGGAGACCCAGTACTTC. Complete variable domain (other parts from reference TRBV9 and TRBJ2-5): DSGVTQTPKHLITATGQRVTLRCSPRSGDLSVYWYQQSLDQGLQFLIQYYNGEERAKGNILERFSAQQFPDLHSELNLSSLELGDSALYFCASTRLAGVRETQYFGPGTRLLVL.

CDR3 DNA sequence: TGTGCCAGCTCACCATGGGACTCCGACTACAATGAGCAGTTCTTC. This sequence encodes CASSPWDSDYNEQFF. The chain links TRBV18 to TRBJ2-1; D might be TRBD2 (6 bases). The CDR3 extends over 15 amino acids. Between the trimmed V and J ends, which lost 2 bases and 3 bases, there was a span of 11 bases. Germline CDR1 is KGHSH and CDR2 is LQKENI.

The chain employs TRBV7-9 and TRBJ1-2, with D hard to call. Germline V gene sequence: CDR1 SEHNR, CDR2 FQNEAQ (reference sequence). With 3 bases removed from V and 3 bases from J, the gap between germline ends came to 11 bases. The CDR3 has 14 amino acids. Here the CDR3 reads CASSFDRGYYGYTF. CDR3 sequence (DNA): TGTGCCAGCAGCTTCGACCGGGGATACTATGGCTACACCTTC.

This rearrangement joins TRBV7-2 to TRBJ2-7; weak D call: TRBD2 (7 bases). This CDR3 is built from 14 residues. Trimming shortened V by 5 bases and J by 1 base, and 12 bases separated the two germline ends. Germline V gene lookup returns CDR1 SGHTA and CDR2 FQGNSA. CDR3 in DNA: TGTGCCAGCAGCCAAAGCGGGACATCCTACGAGCAGTACTTC. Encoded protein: CASSQSGTSYEQYF.

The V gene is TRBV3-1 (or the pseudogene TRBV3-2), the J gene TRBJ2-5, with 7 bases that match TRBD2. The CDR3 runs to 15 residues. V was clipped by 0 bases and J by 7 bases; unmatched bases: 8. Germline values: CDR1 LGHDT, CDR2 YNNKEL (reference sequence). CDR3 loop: CASSQEGGQRGTQYF. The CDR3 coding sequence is TGTGCCAGCAGCCAAGAGGGTGGCCAGCGGGGGACCCAGTACTTC.

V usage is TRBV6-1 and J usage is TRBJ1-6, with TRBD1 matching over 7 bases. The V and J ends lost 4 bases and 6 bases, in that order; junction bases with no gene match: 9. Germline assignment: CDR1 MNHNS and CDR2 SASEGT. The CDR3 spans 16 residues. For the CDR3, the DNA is TGTGCCAGCAGTGCCGACGCCGGGACAGCTAATTCACCCCTCCACTTT. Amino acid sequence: CASSADAGTANSPLHF.

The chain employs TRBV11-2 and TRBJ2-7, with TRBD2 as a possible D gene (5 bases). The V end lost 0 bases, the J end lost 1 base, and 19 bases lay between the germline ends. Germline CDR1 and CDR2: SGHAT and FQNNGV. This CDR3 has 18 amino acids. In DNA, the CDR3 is TGTGCCAGCAGCTTAGATCGAGGGCCTAGCTCTGGGTCCTACGAGCAGTACTTC. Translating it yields CASSLDRGPSSGSYEQYF.

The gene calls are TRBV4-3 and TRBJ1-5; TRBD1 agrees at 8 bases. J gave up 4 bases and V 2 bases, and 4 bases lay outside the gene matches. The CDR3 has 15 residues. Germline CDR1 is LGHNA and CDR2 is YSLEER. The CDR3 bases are TGCGCCAGCAGCCAACGACAGGGGAGGAATCAGCCCCAGCATTTT. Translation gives CASSQRQGRNQPQHF.

CDR3 sequence: CASSLGLYGSVYEQYF. CDR3 sequence (DNA): TGTGCCAGCAGCTTAGGCCTGTATGGCAGCGTCTACGAGCAGTACTTC. The rearrangement uses TRBV13 and TRBJ2-7, with unresolved D. The CDR3 has 16 residues. V gave up 0 bases and J gave up 3 bases, with 15 bases separating them. Germline lookup yields CDR1 PRHDT and CDR2 FYEKMQ (reference sequence).

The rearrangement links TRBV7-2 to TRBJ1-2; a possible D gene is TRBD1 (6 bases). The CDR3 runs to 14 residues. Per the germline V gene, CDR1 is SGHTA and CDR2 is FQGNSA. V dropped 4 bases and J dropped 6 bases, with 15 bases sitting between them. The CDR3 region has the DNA TGTGCCAGCAGCTCGGTCGCAGGGGAAAATGGCTACACCTTC. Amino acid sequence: CASSSVAGENGYTF.

The DNA for the CDR3 is TGTGCCAGCAGCCGAATTGGGGGAGGGTACAATGAGCAGTTCTTC. The encoded protein is CASSRIGGGYNEQFF. The chain joins TRBV7-3 to TRBJ2-1; 7 bases agree with TRBD2. V lost 5 bases and J lost 4; bases outside the gene matches: 8. The CDR3 length is 15 residues. CDR1 is SGHTA, CDR2 FQGTGA, per germline. Combining the CDR3 with reference TRBV7-3 and TRBJ2-1 gives the whole variable domain GAGVSQTPSNKVTEKGKYVELRCDPISGHTALYWYRQSLGQGPEFLIYFQGTGAADDSGLPNDRFFAVRPEGSVSTLKIQRTERGDSAVYLCASSRIGGGYNEQFFGPGTRLTVL.

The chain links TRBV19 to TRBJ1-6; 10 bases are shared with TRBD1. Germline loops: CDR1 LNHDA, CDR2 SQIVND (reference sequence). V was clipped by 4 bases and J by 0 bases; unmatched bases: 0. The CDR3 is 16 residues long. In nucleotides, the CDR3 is TGTGCCAGTAGTAGGACAGGGGGCTCCTATAATTCACCCCTCCACTTT. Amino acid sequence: CASSRTGGSYNSPLHF.

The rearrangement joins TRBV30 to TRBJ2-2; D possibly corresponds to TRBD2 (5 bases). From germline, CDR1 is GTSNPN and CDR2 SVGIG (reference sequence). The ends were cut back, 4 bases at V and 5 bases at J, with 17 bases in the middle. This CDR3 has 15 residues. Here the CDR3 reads CAWKSQLGRTGELFF. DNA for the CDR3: TGTGCCTGGAAGTCCCAACTAGGAAGAACCGGGGAGCTGTTTTTT.

In DNA form, the CDR3 reads TGTGCCAGCAGCGACAGCGCAACTAATGAAAAACTGTTTTTT. This translates into CASSDSATNEKLFF. The gene calls are TRBV3-1 (or the pseudogene TRBV3-2) and TRBJ1-4; D possibly corresponds to TRBD1 (5 bases). Trimming cost V 5 bases and J 0 bases, with 7 bases left between them. Germline V gene sequence: CDR1 LGHDT, CDR2 YNNKEL (reference sequence). CDR3 length: 14 amino acids.

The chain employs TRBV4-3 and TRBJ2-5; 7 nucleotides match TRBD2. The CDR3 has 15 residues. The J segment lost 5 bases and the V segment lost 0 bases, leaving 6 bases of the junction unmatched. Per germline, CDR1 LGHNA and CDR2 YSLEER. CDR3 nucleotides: TGCGCCAGCAGCCAAGAGTTTGGCGGGGGTGAGACCCAGTACTTC. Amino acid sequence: CASSQEFGGGETQYF.

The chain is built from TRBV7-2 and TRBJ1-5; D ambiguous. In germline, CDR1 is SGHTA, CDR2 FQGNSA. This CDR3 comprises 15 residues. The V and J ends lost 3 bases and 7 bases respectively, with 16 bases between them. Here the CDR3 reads CASSFGQGEGQPQHF. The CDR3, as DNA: TGTGCCAGCAGCTTCGGTCAAGGAGAGGGCCAGCCCCAGCATTTT.

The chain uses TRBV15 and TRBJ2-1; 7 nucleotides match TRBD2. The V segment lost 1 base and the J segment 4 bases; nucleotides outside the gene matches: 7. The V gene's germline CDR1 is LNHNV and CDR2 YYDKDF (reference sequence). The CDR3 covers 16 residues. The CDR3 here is CATSRGLAPQYNEQFF. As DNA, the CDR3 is TGTGCCACCAGCAGAGGACTAGCTCCCCAATACAATGAGCAGTTCTTC.